The 19 T cell receptor beta chains below were found in one sample sequenced in a study of blood T cell repertoires in COVID-19. Clones were sequenced by immunoSEQ multiplex PCR, and TCRdb holds only the in-frame ones, with some missing. This table holds around 340,000 clones, 65% to 90% found once. The sequenced material came from PBMCs or T cells enriched from blood (not recorded which). The receptors come from a middle-aged woman with acute COVID-19.

J is TRBJ1-5 and V is TRBV2; D might be TRBD1 (5 bases). Germline CDR1 and CDR2: SNHLY and FYNNEI. V was pared by 4 bases and J by 4 bases, with 17 bases between. This CDR3 has 16 residues. The DNA for the CDR3 is TGTGCCAGCAGTGCATACAGGACTAGGATTAATCAGCCCCAGCATTTT. Its protein is CASSAYRTRINQPQHF.

The rearrangement joins TRBV3-1 (or the pseudogene TRBV3-2) to TRBJ1-1; no clear D gene. The CDR3 runs 13 residues. The V gene's germline CDR1 is LGHDT and CDR2 YNNKEL (reference sequence). Trimming cost V 4 bases and J 3 bases, with 9 bases left between them. The CDR3 spells CASSPDIYTEAFF. In nucleotides, the CDR3 is TGTGCCAGCAGCCCCGACATATACACTGAAGCTTTCTTT.

The genes are TRBV5-1 and TRBJ2-6; D is unclear. This CDR3 is 15 amino acids long. Germline assignment: CDR1 SGHRS and CDR2 YFSETQ. Trimming took off 0 bases at V and 2 bases at J, with 6 bases between the two ends. The DNA of the CDR3 is TGCGCCAGCAGCTTGGTACTGACTGGGGCCAACGTCCTGACTTTC. Protein sequence: CASSLVLTGANVLTF.

CDR3 bases: TGTGCCAGCAGGCGGGACTATAACAATGAGCAGTTCTTC. Translated: CASRRDYNNEQFF. The rearrangement links TRBV27 to TRBJ2-1, with 7 bases lining up with TRBD2. The ends lost 6 bases at V and 5 bases at J; junction bases unmatched: 4. The CDR3 is made up of 13 amino acids. The germline CDR1 and CDR2 sequences are MNHEY and SMNVEV (reference sequence).

The rearrangement links TRBV19 to TRBJ1-2; TRBD1 aligns across 9 bases. Germline assignment: CDR1 LNHDA and CDR2 SQIVND (reference sequence). J gave up 5 bases and V 4 bases, and 5 bases lay outside the gene matches. CDR3 length: 14 residues. The CDR3 loop reads CASSTRTGEYGYTF. CDR3 nucleotides: TGTGCCAGTAGTACCCGGACAGGGGAGTATGGCTACACCTTC.

The rearrangement joins TRBV3-1 (or the pseudogene TRBV3-2) to TRBJ2-1; 10 positions match TRBD2. Germline V lookup: CDR1 LGHDT, CDR2 YNNKEL (reference sequence). This CDR3 contains 15 residues. With V trimmed by 1 base and J by 11 bases, 8 bases remained unmatched. The CDR3 is CASSQGPGLAQKQFF. The DNA of the CDR3 is TGTGCCAGCAGCCAAGGCCCGGGACTAGCGCAAAAGCAGTTCTTC.

This chain uses TRBV6-5 with TRBJ1-4; 8 bases are shared with TRBD1. Germline CDR1 is MNHEY and CDR2 is SVGAGI. This CDR3 has 15 residues. The J segment lost 8 bases and the V segment lost 6 bases, leaving 11 bases of the junction unmatched. The CDR3, as DNA: TGTGCCAGCAGACCCACCGGACAGGGAGGGGAAAAACTGTTTTTT. Its translation is CASRPTGQGGEKLFF.

This clone came up once. The J gene is TRBJ1-2, the V gene TRBV7-8, with D unclear. The V gene's germline CDR1 is SGHVS and CDR2 FQNEAQ. The CDR3 runs to 16 residues. V shed 1 base and J shed 5 bases, with 17 bases lying between them. The CDR3 DNA follows: TGTGCCAGCAGCTTAGGGTCAAAACAGATCAAATATGGCTACACCTTC. It specifies CASSLGSKQIKYGYTF. Based on the CDR3 plus reference TRBV7-8 and TRBJ1-2, the full variable domain is GAGVSQSPRYKVAKRGQDVALRCDPISGHVSLFWYQQALGQGPEFLTYFQNEAQLDKSGLPSDRFFAERPEGSVSTLKIQRTQQEDSAVYLCASSLGSKQIKYGYTFGSGTRLTVV.

The V and J genes are TRBV6-2 or TRBV6-3 and TRBJ2-7, with 7 bases matching TRBD2. V shed 2 bases, J shed 6 bases, and the junction held 16 bases outside the gene matches. Germline V gives CDR1 MNHEY, CDR2 SVGEGT. This CDR3 comprises 17 residues. The CDR3 sequence is CASSYREPSGRAREQYF. The CDR3 bases are TGTGCCAGCAGTTACCGAGAGCCTTCAGGGAGGGCCCGCGAGCAGTACTTC.

V is TRBV19 and J is TRBJ1-5; no definite D call. Germline values: CDR1 LNHDA, CDR2 SQIVND (reference sequence). Between the trimmed V and J ends, which lost 7 bases and 3 bases, there was a span of 13 bases. The length of the CDR3 is 14 residues. This chain's CDR3 is CASTLSFFNQPQHF. CDR3 coding DNA: TGTGCCAGTACTTTGAGTTTTTTCAATCAGCCCCAGCATTTT. Complete variable domain (other parts from reference TRBV19 and TRBJ1-5): DGGITQSPKYLFRKEGQNVTLSCEQNLNHDAMYWYRQDPGQGLRLIYYSQIVNDFQKGDIAEGYSVSREKKESFPLTVTSAQKNPTAFYLCASTLSFFNQPQHFGDGTRLSIL.

The chain links TRBV7-2 to TRBJ1-3; D remains unclear. The CDR3 length is 15 residues. The germline V gene encodes CDR1 SGHTA and CDR2 FQGNSA. V gave up 3 bases and J gave up 0 bases, with 9 bases separating them. For the CDR3, the DNA is TGTGCCAGCAGCTTTGAGGCGAGCTCTGGAAACACCATATATTTT. Its protein is CASSFEASSGNTIYF. Combining the CDR3 with reference TRBV7-2 and TRBJ1-3 gives the whole variable domain GAGVSQSPSNKVTEKGKDVELRCDPISGHTALYWYRQSLGQGLEFLIYFQGNSAPDKSGLPSDRFSAERTGGSVSTLTIQRTQQEDSAVYLCASSFEASSGNTIYFGEGSWLTVV.

The CDR3 spells CASRQRGGSTDTQYF. CDR3 DNA: TGTGCCAGCAGACAGAGGGGCGGGAGTACAGATACGCAGTATTTT. The V gene is TRBV5-4, the J gene TRBJ2-3, with 7 bases matching TRBD2. Germline assignment: CDR1 SGHNT and CDR2 YYREEE (reference sequence). After removal of 5 bases from V and 3 bases from J, the junction contained 9 bases not matched to a gene. The CDR3 sequence is 15 residues long.

V is TRBV5-6 and J is TRBJ2-7, with D maybe TRBD1 (5 bases). Germline-derived CDR1 and CDR2 are SGHDT and YYEEEE. The CDR3 spans 13 residues. Trimming pared 3 bases from V and 1 base from J, leaving 8 bases between. CDR3 sequence reads: CASSSDTSYEQYF. The DNA of the CDR3 is TGTGCCAGCAGCTCGGACACTTCCTACGAGCAGTACTTC.

Only one count was recorded for this clone. The V gene is TRBV29-1, the J gene TRBJ1-2, with D maybe TRBD1 (5 bases). This CDR3 is built from 13 residues. CDR1 and CDR2 from the germline V gene are SQVTM and ANQGSEA. Trimming pared 0 bases from V and 8 bases from J, leaving 13 bases between. The CDR3 region has the DNA TGCAGCGTTGAAGATTCGATGGAGGGGGGCTACACCTTC. Protein: CSVEDSMEGGYTF. The full variable domain, its missing parts supplied by reference TRBV29-1 and TRBJ1-2, is SAVISQKPSRDICQRGTSLTIQCQVDSQVTMMFWYRQQPGQSLTLIATANQGSEATYESGFVIDKFPISRPNLTFSTLTVSNMSPEDSSIYLCSVEDSMEGGYTFGSGTRLTVV.

The rearrangement links TRBV5-5 to TRBJ1-6; perhaps TRBD1 as D (6 bases). The length of the CDR3 is 15 residues. The V and J ends lost 7 bases and 6 bases respectively, with 17 bases between them. Germline values: CDR1 SGHKS, CDR2 YYEKEE (reference sequence). CDR3 sequence: CASRGQPVLNSPLHF. In DNA, the CDR3 is TGTGCCAGCCGAGGACAGCCGGTCCTTAATTCACCCCTCCACTTT.

This clone has a single count. V is TRBV6-6 and J is TRBJ2-7; D might be TRBD1 (5 bases). The CDR3 has 15 residues. Trimming pared 0 bases from V and 0 bases from J, leaving 9 bases between. Germline lookup yields CDR1 MNHNY and CDR2 SVGAGI (reference sequence). The CDR3 loop reads CASSYSTDTSYEQYF. The CDR3 coding sequence is TGTGCCAGCAGTTACTCGACGGACACCTCCTACGAGCAGTACTTC.

This sequence joins TRBV2 and TRBJ1-2; TRBD1 is a possible D gene (6 bases). The length of the CDR3 is 15 residues. With 5 bases removed from V and 4 bases from J, the gap between germline ends came to 17 bases. The germline gives CDR1 SNHLY, CDR2 FYNNEI. DNA for the CDR3: TGTGCCAGCAGTCGTACAGGGCCTCAGGGCTATGGCTACACCTTC. Translating it yields CASSRTGPQGYGYTF. The variable domain in full, with the rest retrieved from reference TRBV2 and TRBJ1-2, is EPEVTQTPSHQVTQMGQEVILRCVPISNHLYFYWYRQILGQKVEFLVSFYNNEISEKSEIFDDQFSVERPDGSNFTLKIRSTKLEDSAMYFCASSRTGPQGYGYTFGSGTRLTVV.

This chain links TRBV5-4 with TRBJ2-1; D might be TRBD2 (6 bases). CDR1 SGHNT and CDR2 YYREEE come from the germline V gene (reference sequence). Trimming shortened V by 0 bases and J by 1 base, and 11 bases separated the two germline ends. CDR3 length: 16 amino acids. CDR3 region: CASSLGLGRSYNEQFF. CDR3 DNA sequence: TGTGCCAGCAGCTTGGGACTAGGACGATCCTACAATGAGCAGTTCTTC.

This rearrangement joins TRBV5-4 to TRBJ2-2; D gene uncertain. V shed 4 bases and J shed 1 base, with 5 bases lying between them. CDR1 and CDR2 (germline): SGHNT, YYREEE (reference sequence). The CDR3 has 13 residues. The CDR3 loop reads CASSAQNTGELFF. As DNA, the CDR3 is TGTGCCAGCAGCGCACAGAACACCGGGGAGCTGTTTTTT. The complete variable domain, with remaining parts taken from reference TRBV5-4 and TRBJ2-2, reads ETGVTQSPTHLIKTRGQQVTLRCSSQSGHNTVSWYQQALGQGPQFIFQYYREEENGRGNFPPRFSGLQFPNYSSELNVNALELDDSALYLCASSAQNTGELFFGEGSRLTVL.